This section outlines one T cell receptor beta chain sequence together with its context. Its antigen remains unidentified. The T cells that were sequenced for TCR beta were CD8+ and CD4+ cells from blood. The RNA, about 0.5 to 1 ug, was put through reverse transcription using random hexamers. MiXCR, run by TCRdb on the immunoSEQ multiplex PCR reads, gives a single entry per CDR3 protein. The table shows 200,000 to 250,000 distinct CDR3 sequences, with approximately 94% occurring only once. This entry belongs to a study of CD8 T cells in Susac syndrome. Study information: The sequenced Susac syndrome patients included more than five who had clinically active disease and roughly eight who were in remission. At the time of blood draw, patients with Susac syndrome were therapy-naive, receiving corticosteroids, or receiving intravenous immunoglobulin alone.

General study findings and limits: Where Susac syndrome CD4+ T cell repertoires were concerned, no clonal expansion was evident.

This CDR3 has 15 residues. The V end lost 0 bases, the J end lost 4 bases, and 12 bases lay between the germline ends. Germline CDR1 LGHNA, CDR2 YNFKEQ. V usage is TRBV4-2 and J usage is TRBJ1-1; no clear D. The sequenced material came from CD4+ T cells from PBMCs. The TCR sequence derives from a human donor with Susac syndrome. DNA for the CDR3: TGTGCCAGCAGCCAAGACAGGAGGGAATTCACTGAAGCTTTCTTT. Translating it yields CASSQDRREFTEAFF.